This is a list of T cell receptor beta chains from one sample in a study of T cell repertoires in cytomegalovirus infection. TCRdb re-called the reads through MiXCR, storing one row per CDR3 protein. The sample lists 120,000 to 150,000 distinct CDR3 sequences, roughly 6% occurring once. What was sequenced was PBMCs. These receptor sequences come from a human donor in good health (CMV status not recorded). Some clones in this sample may be carry-over from other donors' samples. Each CDR3 is given with its conserved first and last residue. Size tells how often a clone was seen (once, few, many) or the class of an expanded clone, and some rows leave it out.

J gene: TRBJ2-1
clone size: many
V gene: TRBV7-8
CDR3 protein: CASNRLINGEQFF

J gene: TRBJ1-4
clone size: NA
V gene: TRBV18
CDR3 protein: CASSPGGGARTNEKLFF

J gene: TRBJ2-3
clone size: NA
V gene: TRBV19
CDR3 protein: CASSTISIDTQYF

J gene: TRBJ1-2
clone size: NA
V gene: TRBV24-1
CDR3 protein: CATSDRGQLYGYTF

J gene: TRBJ2-7
clone size: many
V gene: TRBV7-9
CDR3 protein: CASSSRVSYEQYF

J gene: TRBJ2-7
clone size: many
V gene: TRBV5-1
CDR3 protein: CASSLRDSSYEQYF

J gene: TRBJ2-7
clone size: few
V gene: TRBV20-1
CDR3 protein: CSASADRSVYEQYF

J gene: TRBJ2-1
clone size: many
V gene: TRBV5-6
CDR3 protein: CASSGAGGLGNEQFF

J gene: TRBJ2-2
clone size: NA
V gene: TRBV6-4
CDR3 protein: CASSEASGTNTGELFF

J gene: TRBJ1-5
clone size: many
V gene: TRBV28
CDR3 protein: CASKGGNQPQHF

J gene: TRBJ1-1
clone size: many
V gene: TRBV30
CDR3 protein: CAWQGPGLLNTEAFF

J gene: TRBJ1-1
clone size: few
V gene: TRBV20-1
CDR3 protein: CSARKQGMNTEAFF

J gene: TRBJ1-6
clone size: many
V gene: TRBV7-2
CDR3 protein: CASSLRVLGDTFNSPLHF

J gene: TRBJ1-6
clone size: NA
V gene: TRBV7-2
CDR3 protein: CAAGGNNSPLHF

J gene: TRBJ2-5
clone size: NA
V gene: TRBV5-1
CDR3 protein: CASSLGPFRDQETQYF

J gene: TRBJ1-1
clone size: few
V gene: TRBV5-1
CDR3 protein: CASSPEARTSAFF

J gene: TRBJ2-1
clone size: many
V gene: TRBV6-2/TRBV6-3
CDR3 protein: CASRRSGTSGGQFF

J gene: TRBJ1-2
clone size: once
V gene: TRBV5-4
CDR3 protein: CVSSLTTGDYGYTF

J gene: TRBJ1-5
clone size: many
V gene: TRBV7-3
CDR3 protein: CASSLYREKDQPQHF

J gene: TRBJ1-5
clone size: NA
V gene: TRBV19
CDR3 protein: CASSIDGRTGDPHF

J gene: TRBJ1-4
clone size: many
V gene: TRBV20-1
CDR3 protein: CSARGGWAATNEKLFF

J gene: TRBJ2-1
clone size: few
V gene: TRBV20-1
CDR3 protein: CSARERGPHNEQFF

J gene: TRBJ2-6
clone size: NA
V gene: TRBV28
CDR3 protein: CASSPPAGARSGANVLTF

J gene: TRBJ2-3
clone size: NA
V gene: TRBV14
CDR3 protein: CASTLAGATDTQYF

J gene: TRBJ1-4
clone size: many
V gene: TRBV25-1
CDR3 protein: CASSEAGGVSAEKLFF

J gene: TRBJ2-6
clone size: many
V gene: TRBV2
CDR3 protein: CASRVDSRANVLTF

J gene: TRBJ2-3
clone size: many
V gene: TRBV4-3
CDR3 protein: CASSQEPHAGGTDTQYF

J gene: TRBJ2-3
clone size: few
V gene: TRBV3-1
CDR3 protein: CASSQANPDSTDTQYF